The entry that follows covers one TCR beta chain sequence. Its antigen is still unknown. Per-base qualities were not stored, and no clone one base away is much larger. The data belong to a study of long-term antiretroviral therapy in people with HIV (dated by TCRdb to 2021 to 2024). Looking at the study overall: Collection of the earliest samples took place about a decade ahead of the 2015 WHO recommendation for immediate ART, at a time when ART was typically delayed until CD4 counts fell. About 35% of the 30 participants with HIV were female. A total of approximately 200 cryopreserved PBMC samples came from around 30 adults with confirmed HIV infection and were collected serially over a mean of roughly six years (range 1-12). No cross-contamination during QIAcube processing was seen in test extractions of a monoclonal T-cell line run alongside approximately 36 polyclonal samples. A retrospective serial study tested whether changes in peripheral blood TRB repertoire composition and diversity were associated with ART initiation and durable HIV suppression. Here is what the overall study found, with its caveats: Narrower CDR3 length ranges were observed in HIV repertoires than in controls, and an antigen-experienced repertoire with only a slight naive shift after ART was suggested by the network structure. Since PBMC availability was limited, sequencing covered only the TCR beta chain, with no alpha chain pairing. Starting ART was linked to a significant rise in TRB diversity, yet even with long-term ART the diversity remained significantly lower than in transplant donor controls. Inferences about post-ART repertoire changes were limited because no data were available on ART adherence, viral resistance or therapy changes. Expanded TRB clones identified before ART initiation dominated the repertoire at all time points, although this dominance fluctuated and declined in many PLHIV after ART. The samples span the years 2004 to 2017, and the ART regimens used may be less effective than current regimens. Because pre-ART samples had limited cell numbers, unsorted PBMC were profiled rather than sorted CD4+ and CD8+ T cells.

Participants were included only if at least one PBMC sample before ART initiation and at least two post-ART samples were available. Every participant with HIV received treatment in the United States of America. Before DNA extraction, cryopreserved samples of roughly 1-10 million PBMC were thawed and washed. At the time of the earliest PBMC sample, participants with HIV were aged between roughly 20 and 55 years. Per participant, PBMC samples came from 1-4 timepoints prior to ART initiation and 2-8 timepoints following ART initiation, for a median of 7 samples. For every participant, serial HIV viral load, CD4+ T-cell count, ART history and demographic data were obtained. Genomic DNA was extracted from unsorted PBMC with a Qiagen kit on a QIAcube, processed in batches of 12 samples. Via the germline V gene, CDR1 is SGHRS and CDR2 YFSETQ. The CDR3, cysteine through phenylalanine, is 15 amino acids long. Here the CDR3 DNA is all that survives: 45 bases in frame from base 1. The junction carries 16 bases between V and J, which are trimmed by 4 bases and 3 bases respectively.

The immunoSEQ hsTCRB v3.0 assay was used at survey level resolution for TRB variable region sequencing. The target sequencing depth for TRB was about 40,000-50,000 T-cell genomes per sample. An Illumina MiSeq with a v3 150-cycle kit was used to sequence the pooled TRB libraries. The authors processed their data as follows. Repertoire analysis was run in R within a reproducible Nextflow workflow that covered QC, data transformation and analysis. LymphoSeq2, an R package for exploring AIRR-Seq data, was used to implement custom analyses. A handful of samples that produced fewer than 5000 total TRB sequences were removed, so 150 to 200 HIV repertoires were analyzed. Among the approximately 190 retained HIV repertoires, 55 to 60 were collected before ART initiation and 120 to 140 after ART initiation. Each repertoire was downsampled to 5000 TRB nucleotide sequences, and summary statistics were averaged across 100 downsampling iterations. Only TRB sequences with CDR3 regions of at least seven amino acids were retained for analysis. Diversity was assessed using a clonality score derived from Shannon entropy and using the Gini coefficient. In the repertoire networks, any two of the top 5000 CDR3 amino acid sequences were linked whenever the two sequences differed by an edit distance of one. For TRB CDR3 amino acid sequences, antigen specificity groups and MHC restriction were predicted with GLIPH2. To flag known CMV, EBV, HIV or tissue antigen associations, CDR3 amino acid sequences were matched against VDJdb and McPAS-TCR. Pre-ART, post-ART and control groups were compared with Wilcoxon signed-rank tests and Holm-Bonferroni correction. Here the immuneACCESS table is served through TCRdb, limited to in-frame sequences with V and J called. Missing clones are a known gap in these copies; in checked studies unresolved V genes cover under half, and the rest lacks a known reason. V, J and clone size are those of that table, while D and trimming were read from the DNA. This sample holds around 43,000 clones; approximately 94% were observed only once. The top ten clonotypes cover 2% to 2.5% of the sample.

The chain is made from TRBV5-1 and TRBJ1-1, and possibly TRBD1, on 5 matching bases. The receptor comes from a man younger than 45 with HIV. The source material was unsorted PBMCs, sampled roughly 9.5 years after starting antiretroviral therapy. For the CDR3, the sequence is CASSAAQGGDTEAFF. The sequence in DNA is TGCGCCAGCAGCGCCGCCCAGGGTGGGGACACTGAAGCTTTCTTT.